These 14 T cell receptor beta chains originate from one sample sequenced in a study of shared clonotypes between healthy human individuals. Libraries were prepared by immunoSEQ multiplex PCR; TCRdb keeps only in-frame clonotypes and omits some of them. The sample shows 2 million to 3 million clones, more than 85% of them seen only once. Sequencing was done on a sample of naive CD4+ T cells from PBMCs. Noted subset: CD45RA+ positively selected. All receptors derive from a man younger than 35 in good health. Some clones in this sample may be carry-over from other donors' samples.

The genes are TRBV7-6 and TRBJ1-5; D is unclear. Per the germline V gene, CDR1 is SGHVS and CDR2 is FNYEAQ. CDR3 size: 14 residues. Trimming took off 1 base at V and 5 bases at J, with 9 bases between the two ends. CDR3 residues: CASSLGHRDQPQHF. The CDR3 DNA reads as TGTGCCAGCAGCTTAGGCCACCGTGATCAGCCCCAGCATTTT.

This chain joins TRBV28 and TRBJ1-1; tentatively, D is TRBD1 (6 bases). Germline V CDR1 and CDR2: MDHEN, SYDVKM. The CDR3 has 14 amino acids. V was pared by 7 bases and J by 8 bases, with 20 bases between. The CDR3 sequence: CASNFYPDTGEAFF. The CDR3 nucleotides are TGTGCCAGCAATTTCTACCCCGATACAGGGGAAGCTTTCTTT.

The V gene is TRBV28, the J gene TRBJ2-7, with D perhaps matching TRBD1 or TRBD2 (6 bases each). CDR1 and CDR2 (germline): MDHEN, SYDVKM. CDR3 size: 16 residues. V was trimmed by 2 bases and J by 2 bases, leaving 16 bases between them. CDR3 region: CASSLPRGLDPYEQYF. CDR3 in DNA: TGTGCCAGCAGTTTACCCCGGGGGCTGGACCCCTACGAGCAGTACTTC.

The V and J genes are TRBV5-4 and TRBJ1-5, with D possibly being TRBD1 (5 bases). Deletions cut 3 bases from V and 5 bases from J, with 9 bases between. CDR3 length: 13 residues. The germline CDR1 and CDR2 sequences are SGHNT and YYREEE (reference sequence). DNA of the CDR3: TGTGCCAGCAGCTCGGGGGTTGATCAGCCCCAGCATTTT. Encoded protein: CASSSGVDQPQHF.

The V gene is TRBV4-3, the J gene TRBJ2-2; 8 positions match TRBD2. V lost 1 base, J lost 7 bases, and 11 bases stayed unmatched. This CDR3 is 17 amino acids long. Germline CDR1 and CDR2: LGHNA and YSLEER. CDR3 loop: CASSQGNPGGGNGELFF. DNA for the CDR3: TGCGCCAGCAGCCAAGGCAATCCGGGAGGGGGGAACGGGGAGCTGTTTTTT.

The genes are TRBV2 and TRBJ2-2, with TRBD1 matching over 9 bases. Germline values: CDR1 SNHLY, CDR2 FYNNEI. V shed 6 bases and J 5 bases; nucleotides not matched to a gene: 4. The CDR3 has 14 residues. CDR3 DNA: TGTGCCAGCAGCCGCGACAGGGGGACCGGGGAGCTGTTTTTT. Its protein is CASSRDRGTGELFF.

The chain combines TRBV9 with TRBJ2-7, with TRBD2 matching over 8 bases. Losses at the gene ends were 4 bases for V and 0 bases for J; bases not matched to a gene: 12. CDR3 length: 17 residues. Per the germline V gene, CDR1 is SGDLS and CDR2 is YYNGEE. The CDR3 DNA follows: TGTGCCAGCAGCCCGCAGCCCACTAGCGGCAGCTCCTACGAGCAGTACTTC. It translates to CASSPQPTSGSSYEQYF. Full variable domain (rest looked up from reference TRBV9 and TRBJ2-7): DSGVTQTPKHLITATGQRVTLRCSPRSGDLSVYWYQQSLDQGLQFLIQYYNGEERAKGNILERFSAQQFPDLHSELNLSSLELGDSALYFCASSPQPTSGSSYEQYFGPGTRLTVT.

V usage is TRBV27 and J usage is TRBJ1-1; D remains ambiguous. Germline lookup yields CDR1 MNHEY and CDR2 SMNVEV (reference sequence). The CDR3 loop spans 17 amino acids. Trimming shortened V by 5 bases and J by 8 bases, and 27 bases separated the two germline ends. CDR3 region: CASSTPIASGPGFEAFF. The CDR3 bases are TGTGCCAGCAGTACTCCTATAGCGTCAGGTCCCGGGTTCGAAGCTTTCTTT.

This clone was detected only once. The V call is TRBV5-1, the J call TRBJ1-2; D is unresolved. The germline V gene encodes CDR1 SGHRS and CDR2 YFSETQ. The CDR3 contains 14 residues. With 0 bases removed from V and 1 base from J, the gap between germline ends came to 7 bases. Here the CDR3 DNA reads TGCGCCAGCAGCTTGGCCACGGTTAACTATGGCTACACCTTC. Amino acids: CASSLATVNYGYTF.

This sequence joins TRBV6-5 and TRBJ1-2, with D tentatively TRBD1 (6 bases). Germline CDR1 MNHEY, CDR2 SVGAGI. This CDR3 region has 14 residues. Trimming removed 5 bases at V and 8 bases at J, with 18 bases between. This chain's CDR3 is CASSRNRDKPGYTF. The CDR3 DNA sequence: TGTGCCAGCAGTCGAAATAGGGACAAACCGGGCTACACCTTC.

The rearrangement uses TRBV10-3 and TRBJ1-6; D might be TRBD1 (5 bases). V was clipped by 5 bases and J by 10 bases, with 12 bases between them. Germline CDR1 is ENHRY and CDR2 is SYGVKD. This CDR3 region has 13 residues. The CDR3 coding sequence is TGTGCCATCAGTCGGGAAGGGGAATCACCCCTCCACTTT. Translated, it gives CAISREGESPLHF.

V is TRBV5-4 and J is TRBJ1-1; the D gene is possibly TRBD1 (6 bases). This CDR3 contains 15 residues. The V and J ends lost 3 bases and 1 base respectively, with 13 bases between them. Germline V gene data show CDR1 as SGHNT and CDR2 as YYREEE (reference sequence). The CDR3, as DNA: TGTGCCAGCAGCTACACCACAGGGAAGAACACTGAAGCTTTCTTT. Residues: CASSYTTGKNTEAFF.

A remark on this clone: Other DNA sequences of this sample code for an identical CDR3. This chain uses TRBV28 with TRBJ1-5; D gene uncertain. This CDR3 spans 12 amino acids. The V end lost 8 bases, the J end lost 1 base, and 6 bases lay between the germline ends. Germline-derived CDR1 and CDR2 are MDHEN and SYDVKM. CDR3 loop: CASRLSNQPQHF. CDR3 bases: TGTGCCAGCCGGCTCAGCAATCAGCCCCAGCATTTT.

This clone was observed once. The rearrangement links TRBV30 to TRBJ2-1; 10 bases agree with TRBD1. Germline lookup yields CDR1 GTSNPN and CDR2 SVGIG (reference sequence). V dropped 7 bases and J dropped 13; count of bases not matched to a gene: 10. This CDR3 is built from 12 residues. CDR3 residues: CAYRDRGKGQFF. The CDR3 DNA reads as TGTGCCTATCGGGACAGGGGTAAGGGCCAGTTCTTC.